One and the same sample provided the 10 T cell receptor beta chains below, sequenced in a study of CD8+CD57+ T cells in acquired aplastic anemia. Genomic DNA provided the template from which TCR beta VDJ and CDR3 profiles were obtained. MiXCR was run by TCRdb on the reads, yielding one entry per CDR3 protein. The repertoire holds about 190,000 distinct CDR3 sequences, 50% to 75% seen once, with about 43% in the top ten. The material sequenced was sorted CD4+, CD8+, or CD8+CD57+ T cells (not recorded which) from PBMCs. The receptors come from a human donor with severe aplastic anemia or a healthy control (not recorded which).

This chain uses TRBV14 with TRBJ2-3, with D hard to call. The CDR3 totals 16 residues. V lost 0 bases and J 3 bases, leaving 13 bases between the germline ends. CDR1 is SGHDN and CDR2 is FVKESK in the germline V gene. The CDR3 DNA reads TGTGCCAGCAGCCAAGACGTGATGGTTCGAACAGATACGCAGTATTTT. The encoded protein is CASSQDVMVRTDTQYF.

This chain joins TRBV24-1 and TRBJ1-4; D is perhaps TRBD1 (5 bases). The germline CDR1 and CDR2 sequences are KGHDR and SFDVKD. Trimming took 7 bases from V and 9 from J, leaving 20 bases between them. The CDR3 consists of 15 residues. This CDR3 reads CATSLSQGANQKLFF. Here the CDR3 DNA reads TGTGCCACCAGCCTTTCCCAGGGAGCAAATCAAAAACTGTTTTTT.

On this clonotype: The conserved phenylalanine or tryptophan normally closing the CDR3 is absent here, so this likely arose from a read error. The chain uses TRBV19 and TRBJ2-2; 8 positions match TRBD2. The CDR3 totals 16 residues. The J segment lost 1 base and the V segment lost 4 bases, leaving 5 bases of the junction unmatched. CDR1 is LNHDA, CDR2 SQIVND, per germline (reference sequence). The CDR3 DNA is TGTGCCAGTAGTAGGACTAGCCCTCTGAACACCGGGGAGCTGTTTTTG. It yields the protein CASSRTSPLNTGELFL.

This clonotype was found many times. V is TRBV4-1 and J is TRBJ2-7; the D gene is possibly TRBD2 (5 bases). V lost 1 base, J lost 7 bases, and 11 bases lay in between. CDR3 length: 13 residues. CDR1 is MGHRA, CDR2 YSYEKL, per germline. The CDR3 spells CASSQGRGSEQYF. In DNA form, the CDR3 reads TGCGCCAGCAGCCAAGGGAGAGGGAGTGAGCAGTACTTC.

V usage is TRBV7-9 and J usage is TRBJ2-7, with TRBD2 as a possible D gene (6 bases). V was trimmed by 3 bases and J by 7 bases, leaving 19 bases between them. Germline-derived CDR1 and CDR2 are SEHNR and FQNEAQ (reference sequence). The CDR3 spans 15 residues. The CDR3 coding sequence is TGTGCCAGCAGCTTTCATCGGGACTGGGAGAGGGAGCAGTACTTC. Protein sequence: CASSFHRDWEREQYF.

The CDR3 coding sequence is TGCAGTGCTAGAGCGCGGGGTTACAATGAGCAGTTCTTC. Translating it yields CSARARGYNEQFF. The rearrangement joins TRBV20-1 to TRBJ2-1, with TRBD2 as a possible D gene (6 bases). This CDR3 contains 13 residues. Germline V gene data show CDR1 as DFQATT and CDR2 as SNEGSKA (reference sequence). The V end lost 1 base, the J end lost 4 bases, and 8 bases lay between the germline ends.

The chain couples TRBV7-9 to TRBJ2-7, with D uncertain. Germline V gives CDR1 SEHNR, CDR2 FQNEAQ (reference sequence). The CDR3 totals 12 residues. V dropped 5 bases and J dropped 2 bases, with 7 bases sitting between them. Here the CDR3 reads CASSGVAYEQYF. The CDR3 region has the DNA TGTGCCAGCAGCGGTGTGGCCTACGAGCAGTACTTC.

This clonotype was recorded at least ten times. The chain links TRBV15 to TRBJ1-3; 8 bases agree with TRBD1. The V and J ends lost 0 bases and 5 bases, in that order; junction bases with no gene match: 3. The CDR3 spans 15 residues. The germline gives CDR1 LNHNV, CDR2 YYDKDF (reference sequence). The CDR3, as DNA: TGTGCCACCAGCAGAGATCGACAGGGGAGAAACACCATATATTTT. This gives the protein CATSRDRQGRNTIYF.

This clonotype showed up many times. The chain couples TRBV4-3 to TRBJ1-2; possible D gene TRBD1, 5 bases. Germline assignment: CDR1 LGHNA and CDR2 YSLEER. V was pared by 3 bases and J by 6 bases, with 11 bases between. The CDR3 runs 13 residues. The CDR3 here is CASSHRTSDGYTF. The CDR3 bases are TGCGCCAGCAGCCACAGGACATCGGATGGCTACACCTTC.

V usage is TRBV5-1 and J usage is TRBJ1-1, with 9 bases that match TRBD1. The V segment lost 1 base and the J segment 12 bases; nucleotides outside the gene matches: 7. In germline, CDR1 is SGHRS, CDR2 YFSETQ. This CDR3 contains 13 residues. Here the CDR3 reads CASSLSRTGDTFF. CDR3 in DNA: TGCGCCAGCAGCTTGTCTCGGACAGGGGATACTTTCTTT.